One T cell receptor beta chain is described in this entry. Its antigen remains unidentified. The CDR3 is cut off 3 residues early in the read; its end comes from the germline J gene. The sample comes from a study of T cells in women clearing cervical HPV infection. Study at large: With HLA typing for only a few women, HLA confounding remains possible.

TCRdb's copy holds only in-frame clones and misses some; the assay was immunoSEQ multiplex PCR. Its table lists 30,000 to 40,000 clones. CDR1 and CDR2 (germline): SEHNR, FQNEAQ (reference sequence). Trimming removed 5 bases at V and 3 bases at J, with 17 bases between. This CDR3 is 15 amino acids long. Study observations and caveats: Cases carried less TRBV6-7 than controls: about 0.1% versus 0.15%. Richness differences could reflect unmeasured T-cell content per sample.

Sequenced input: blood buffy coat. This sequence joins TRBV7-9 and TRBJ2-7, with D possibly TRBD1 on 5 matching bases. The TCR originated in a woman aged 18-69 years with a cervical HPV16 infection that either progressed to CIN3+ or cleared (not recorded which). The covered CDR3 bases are TGTGCCAGCAGCGCCGCGGTGGGCAGGGTCTACGAG. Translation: CASSAAVGRVYE. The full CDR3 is CASSAAVGRVYEQYF. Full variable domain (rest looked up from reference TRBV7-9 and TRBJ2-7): DTGVSQNPRHKITKRGQNVTFRCDPISEHNRLYWYRQTLGQGPEFLTYFQNEAQLEKSRLLSDRFSAERPKGSFSTLEIQRTEQGDSAMYLCASSAAVGRVYEQYFGPGTRLTVT.